The source of this T cell receptor beta chain is a study of blood T cell repertoires in COVID-19. Germline CDR1 reads KGHSH; CDR2 reads LQKENI. V gave up 5 bases and J gave up 1 base, with 7 bases separating them. The CDR3 sequence is 13 residues long. Sequencing used immunoSEQ multiplex PCR; TCRdb keeps in-frame clones, though not all of them. The data hold 200,000 or so clones, with 84% observed a single time. This receptor was identified in a man aged 40-55 years who had recovered from COVID-19. Sequencing was done on a sample of peripheral blood. The chain has TRBV18 and TRBJ2-3; D unresolved. In DNA, the CDR3 is TGTGCCAGCTCAGTCCAGGGCACAGATACGCAGTATTTT. Protein product: CASSVQGTDTQYF.